Listed below are T cell receptor beta chains from one sample, sequenced in a study of cytomegalovirus exposure and HLA in healthy donors. Measured with immunoSEQ multiplex PCR; TCRdb has only the in-frame clones, and not every one. The sample yields roughly 200,000 clones, less than 85% seen once. Sequencing used PBMCs. Receptor source: a middle-aged man in good health and CMV-seronegative. Both conserved end residues are part of each CDR3. The order of the fields is J gene, CDR3 length, V gene, D gene, CDR3 protein, CDR3 DNA. D genes are given only for firm matches.

j_call: TRBJ2-5; cdr3_length: 14; v_call: TRBV5-1; d_call: -; cdr3_aa: CASSIGTQRETQYF; cdr3_nt: TGCGCCAGCAGCATCGGGACACAGCGTGAGACCCAGTACTTC
j_call: TRBJ2-5; cdr3_length: 15; v_call: TRBV29-1; d_call: -; cdr3_aa: CSVATPTVSVVTQYF; cdr3_nt: TGCAGCGTTGCCACCCCAACAGTGTCGGTAGTGACCCAGTACTTC
j_call: TRBJ2-1; cdr3_length: 15; v_call: TRBV5-6; d_call: -; cdr3_aa: CASRHRSSRWNEQFF; cdr3_nt: TGTGCCAGCAGACATAGGTCGTCGAGGTGGAATGAGCAGTTCTTC
j_call: TRBJ2-1; cdr3_length: 13; v_call: TRBV7-9; d_call: -; cdr3_aa: CASNHRQDNEQFF; cdr3_nt: TGTGCCAGCAATCACAGACAGGACAATGAGCAGTTCTTC
j_call: TRBJ2-7; cdr3_length: 16; v_call: TRBV6-5; d_call: -; cdr3_aa: CASSYSLDRPADEQYF; cdr3_nt: TGTGCCAGCAGTTACTCGCTCGACAGACCAGCCGACGAGCAGTACTTC
j_call: TRBJ2-5; cdr3_length: 15; v_call: TRBV10-2; d_call: TRBD1; cdr3_aa: CASSSGTGGLETQYF; cdr3_nt: TGCGCCAGCAGTTCCGGGACAGGGGGCCTCGAGACCCAGTACTTC
j_call: TRBJ1-1; cdr3_length: 13; v_call: TRBV10-3; d_call: -; cdr3_aa: CAISYDRQTEAFF; cdr3_nt: TGTGCCATCAGTTACGATCGACAGACCGAAGCTTTCTTT
j_call: TRBJ2-2; cdr3_length: 14; v_call: TRBV5-1; d_call: -; cdr3_aa: CASSLIGDTGELFF; cdr3_nt: TGCGCCAGCAGCTTGATAGGGGACACCGGGGAGCTGTTTTTT
j_call: TRBJ2-3; cdr3_length: 16; v_call: TRBV5-5; d_call: TRBD1; cdr3_aa: CASSLEGTGGPKTQYF; cdr3_nt: TGTGCCAGCAGCTTGGAGGGGACAGGGGGACCTAAGACGCAGTATTTT
j_call: TRBJ2-7; cdr3_length: 13; v_call: TRBV29-1; d_call: -; cdr3_aa: CSAQRLASYEQYF; cdr3_nt: TGCAGCGCCCAGCGGCTAGCATCCTACGAGCAGTACTTC
j_call: TRBJ2-6; cdr3_length: 18; v_call: TRBV19; d_call: -; cdr3_aa: CASSITGLSVSGANVLTF; cdr3_nt: TGTGCCAGTAGTATAACAGGGCTCTCGGTCTCTGGGGCCAACGTCCTGACTTTC